The present entry profiles one TCR beta chain with its context. The data stem from a study of blood T cell repertoires in COVID-19. About the study: COVID-19 samples collected from the United States, Italy and Spain covered acute and convalescent phases. PBMCs, B-cell-depleted T cells, or T cells provided the cDNA or gDNA that made up the material.

The authors' processing: Estimated nucleated cell counts came from reference gene primer amplification. Assay: immunoSEQ multiplex PCR; the TCRdb copy retains only in-frame clones and omits some. V and J calls and clone size are as listed in that table; D and trimming were resolved from the DNA. The sample lists 13,000 to 15,000 clones; about four fifths were seen once. The CDR3 sequence is 18 residues long. V was clipped by 0 bases and J by 1 base; unmatched bases: 7. Germline lookup yields CDR1 LGHNT and CDR2 FRNRAP. Sequenced material: peripheral blood. The V and J genes are TRBV12-5 and TRBJ2-7, with 12 bases matching TRBD2. This clonotype was sampled from a man aged 45-65 years with active COVID-19. The CDR3: CASGLVGLAGGRSYEQYF. The CDR3, as DNA: TGTGCTAGTGGTTTGGTAGGGCTAGCGGGAGGGCGGTCCTACGAGCAGTACTTC. Combining the CDR3 with reference TRBV12-5 and TRBJ2-7 gives the whole variable domain DARVTQTPRHKVTEMGQEVTMRCQPILGHNTVFWYRQTMMQGLELLAYFRNRAPLDDSGMPKDRFSAEMPDATLATLKIQPSEPRDSAVYFCASGLVGLAGGRSYEQYFGPGTRLTVT.